Included here is one TCR beta chain sequence, with context. Original data processing: Reference gene primer amplification yielded estimated nucleated cell counts. The repertoire was sequenced with immunoSEQ multiplex PCR; TCRdb's copy has only in-frame clones and lacks some. The V and J calls and clone size come from that table; D and trimming were worked out from the DNA. Of some 250,000 clones listed, just over 90% are singletons. Germline loops: CDR1 SEHNR, CDR2 FQNEAQ (reference sequence). CDR3 length: 15 residues. Between the trimmed V and J ends, which lost 7 bases and 2 bases, there was a span of 16 bases. Clinical history reported by participants formed the basis on which cohorts were assigned. The sample comes from a study of blood T cell repertoires in COVID-19. Across the whole study: Donors in the United States, Italy and Spain gave samples during acute or convalescent COVID-19. T cells, B-cell-depleted T cells, or PBMCs provided the cDNA or gDNA that served as material.

V and J are TRBV7-9 and TRBJ2-3, with a possible D match to TRBD1 (5 bases). Input material: PBMCs or T cells enriched from blood (not recorded which). This receptor was identified in a woman aged 40 to 50 with acute COVID-19. CDR3 residues: CASTPGWGPTDTQYF. The CDR3 DNA follows: TGTGCCAGCACCCCCGGTTGGGGCCCCACAGATACGCAGTATTTT.